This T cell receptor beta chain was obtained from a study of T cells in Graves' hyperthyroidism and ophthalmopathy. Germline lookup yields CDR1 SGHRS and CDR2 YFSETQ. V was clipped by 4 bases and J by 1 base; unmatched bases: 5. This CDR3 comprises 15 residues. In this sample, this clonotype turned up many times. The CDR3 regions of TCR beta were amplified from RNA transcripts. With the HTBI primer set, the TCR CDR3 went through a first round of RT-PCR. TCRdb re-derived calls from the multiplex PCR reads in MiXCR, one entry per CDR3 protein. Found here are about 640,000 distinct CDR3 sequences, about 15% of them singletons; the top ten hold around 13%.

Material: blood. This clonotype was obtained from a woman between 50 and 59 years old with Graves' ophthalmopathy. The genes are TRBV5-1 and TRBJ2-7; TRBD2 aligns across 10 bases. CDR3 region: CASSPASGGSYEQYF. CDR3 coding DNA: TGCGCCAGCAGCCCCGCTAGCGGGGGTTCCTACGAGCAGTACTTC.